These T cell receptor beta chains were read from a single sample in a study of CDR3 diversity in severe acne. TCRdb analysed the PCR reads with MiXCR anew, one entry per CDR3 protein. The sample shows about 86,000 distinct CDR3 sequences, approximately 51% of them seen only once. Material for sequencing was blood. These receptors were collected from a male donor in good health, without acne. CDR3s include the opening cysteine and the closing phenylalanine or tryptophan. The D gene is left open where the match is weak. Part of the rows lack a size; the others show once, few, many or a class for expanded clones.

TRBV27	.	15	.	TRBJ1-4	CASSDGQSYGEKLFF	TGTGCCAGCAGTGATGGACAGAGCTATGGGGAAAAACTGTTTTTT
TRBV2	.	12	many	TRBJ1-1	CASRGGRTEAFF	TGTGCCAGCAGGGGTGGGAGGACTGAAGCTTTCTTT
TRBV4-1	.	12	.	TRBJ1-1	CASSQVRAEAFF	TGCGCCAGCAGCCAAGTGAGAGCTGAAGCTTTCTTT
TRBV5-1	TRBD2	15	.	TRBJ2-7	CASSRGLAGGVEQYF	TGCGCCAGCAGCCGAGGACTAGCGGGGGGGGTTGAGCAGTACTTC
TRBV20-1	TRBD1	15	.	TRBJ2-7	CNASTPGQGSTEQYF	TGCAATGCCAGCACCCCGGGACAGGGCTCCACCGAGCAGTACTTC
TRBV19	TRBD1	16	.	TRBJ2-5	CASSMRGQASRETQYF	TGTGCCAGTAGTATGCGCGGACAGGCGAGCAGGGAGACCCAGTACTTC
TRBV5-1	TRBD2	16	.	TRBJ2-3	CASSYLAGGPTDTQYF	TGCGCCAGCAGCTACCTAGCGGGAGGGCCTACAGATACGCAGTATTTT
TRBV7-9	.	14	many	TRBJ1-1	CASSSTLYSTEAFF	TGTGCCAGCAGCTCCACCCTCTACTCCACTGAAGCTTTCTTT
TRBV11-2	TRBD1	14	.	TRBJ1-4	CASSQGALNEKLFF	TGTGCCAGCAGCCAGGGGGCGTTGAATGAAAAACTGTTTTTT
TRBV9	.	14	.	TRBJ1-6	CASSQSDSTSPLHF	TGTGCCAGCAGCCAGTCGGACTCAACCTCACCCCTCCACTTT
TRBV4-1	TRBD2	17	.	TRBJ2-7	CASSHAGLADSSYEQYF	TGCGCCAGCAGCCATGCGGGACTAGCGGATTCCTCCTACGAGCAGTACTTC
TRBV19	.	13	many	TRBJ1-1	CASSMEENTEAFF	TGTGCCAGTAGTATGGAGGAGAACACTGAAGCTTTCTTT
TRBV11-2	.	12	.	TRBJ2-2	CASSLNTGELFF	TGTGCCAGCTCACTCAACACCGGGGAGCTGTTTTTT
TRBV29-1	.	16	.	TRBJ2-7	CSVDGGPATGYYEQYF	TGCAGCGTTGATGGGGGGCCGGCAACGGGGTACTACGAGCAGTACTTC
TRBV20-1	.	13	.	TRBJ1-5	CSALTSGQSYEHF	TGCAGTGCTTTGACTAGCGGGCAGTCCTACGAGCATTTT
TRBV2	TRBD2	12	.	TRBJ2-7	CASSPGGGEQYF	TGTGCCAGCAGCCCGGGGGGGGGCGAGCAGTACTTC
TRBV12-3/TRBV12-4	TRBD1	15	.	TRBJ1-6	CASRPGQGENSPLHF	TGTGCCAGCAGGCCGGGACAGGGCGAGAATTCACCCCTCCACTTT
TRBV20-1	TRBD1	13	once	TRBJ2-1	CSATHRGAGEQFF	TGCAGTGCTACCCACAGGGGGGCTGGTGAGCAGTTCTTC
TRBV10-3	.	13	.	TRBJ1-1	CASRIGGFTEAFF	TGTGCCAGTCGAATTGGGGGGTTCACTGAAGCTTTCTTT
TRBV2	.	15	.	TRBJ2-5	CASSSILIRGETQYF	TGTGCCAGCAGCTCGATACTCATCCGGGGGGAGACCCAGTACTTC
TRBV7-7	.	15	few	TRBJ2-5	CASSLGATNSETQYF	TGTGCTAGCAGCTTAGGGGCCACAAACTCGGAGACCCAGTACTTC
TRBV4-1	TRBD1	14	.	TRBJ2-7	CASSAGTGVYEQYF	TGTGCCAGCAGCGCCGGGACAGGGGTTTACGAGCAGTACTTC
TRBV6-1	TRBD2	16	many	TRBJ2-7	CASSALGLAGVGEQYF	TGTGCCAGCAGTGCCCTCGGACTAGCGGGAGTAGGCGAGCAGTACTTC
TRBV5-8	TRBD1	16	medium-sized	TRBJ1-6	CASSPEQGYLDSPLHF	TGTGCCAGCAGCCCCGAACAGGGGTACCTTGATTCACCCCTCCACTTT
TRBV2	.	18	many	TRBJ2-2	CASSEGGGRGAATGELFF	TGTGCCAGCAGTGAAGGGGGGGGTCGGGGGGCTGCCACCGGGGAGCTGTTTTTT